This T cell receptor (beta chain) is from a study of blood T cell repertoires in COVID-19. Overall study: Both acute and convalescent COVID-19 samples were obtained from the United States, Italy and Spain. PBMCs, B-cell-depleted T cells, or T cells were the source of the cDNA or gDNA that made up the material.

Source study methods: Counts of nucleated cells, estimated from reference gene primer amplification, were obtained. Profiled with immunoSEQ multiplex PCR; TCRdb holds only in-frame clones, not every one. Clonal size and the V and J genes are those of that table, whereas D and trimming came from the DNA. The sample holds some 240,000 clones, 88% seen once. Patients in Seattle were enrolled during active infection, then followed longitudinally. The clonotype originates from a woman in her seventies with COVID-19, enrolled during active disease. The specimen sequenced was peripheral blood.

CDR3 residues: CASTTMGLPNEQFF. Here the CDR3 DNA reads TGCGCCAGCACCACGATGGGCCTACCCAATGAGCAGTTCTTC. The V gene is TRBV10-1, the J gene TRBJ2-1; the D is unclear. Per the germline V gene, CDR1 is WNHNN and CDR2 is SYGVQD (reference sequence). This CDR3 has 14 amino acids. Trimming stripped 7 bases from V and 6 bases from J, with 16 bases between.